These 23 T cell receptor beta chains were sequenced from one sample in a study of Ad26.COV2.S vaccination and SARS-CoV-2 variants. Stated treatment: around 19 received Ad26.COV2.S at low or high dose, single or two shots; roughly 5 received placebo; per-sample allocation not given. Day 63 after the first injection of vaccine or placebo was the sampling time. Generated by immunoSEQ multiplex PCR, the TCRdb table keeps only in-frame clones and is missing some. The sample lists about 350,000 clones; roughly 90% were seen once. This material consisted of peripheral blood, taken in a trial of Ad26.COV2.S vaccine versus placebo. The receptors were sampled from a person aged 18-60 years who received the Ad26.COV2.S COVID-19 vaccine or a placebo.

The chain joins TRBV19 to TRBJ1-6, with TRBD1 matching 8 bases. Germline trimming cut 5 bases from V and 10 bases from J; bases unmatched to any gene: 10. The CDR3 consists of 15 residues. Germline CDR1 reads LNHDA; CDR2 reads SQIVND (reference sequence). DNA of the CDR3: TGTGCCAGTAGTGCCAGGGACAGGAGGAACTCACCCCTCCACTTT. Translating it yields CASSARDRRNSPLHF.

V and J are TRBV28 and TRBJ2-7; 9 bases align to TRBD2. CDR3 length equals 16 residues. The germline V gene has CDR1 MDHEN and CDR2 SYDVKM. V gave up 5 bases and J gave up 9 bases; unmatched junction bases: 17. The CDR3 region is CASSPPPFRRGGRQYF. Here the CDR3 DNA reads TGTGCCAGCAGTCCCCCCCCCTTTAGGCGGGGGGGGCGGCAGTACTTC.

The chain links TRBV6-6 to TRBJ1-5; the D gene is possibly TRBD1 (5 bases). The V end lost 0 bases, the J end lost 3 bases, and 12 bases lay between the germline ends. Looked up from germline, CDR1 is MNHNY and CDR2 is SVGAGI (reference sequence). The CDR3 has 16 amino acids. This chain's CDR3 is CASSYSSGPLNQPQHF. DNA for the CDR3: TGTGCCAGCAGTTACTCATCAGGGCCTCTCAATCAGCCCCAGCATTTT.

The rearrangement joins TRBV28 to TRBJ1-2, with 9 positions matching TRBD1. Germline V CDR1 and CDR2: MDHEN, SYDVKM. Trimming at V came to 5 bases and at J to 8 bases, leaving 12 bases not matched to a gene. The CDR3 is 15 residues long. Here the CDR3 DNA reads TGTGCCAGCAGTCCCCCCTCGGACAGGGGAGGCGGCTACACCTTC. Protein: CASSPPSDRGGGYTF.

The chain is built from TRBV7-9 and TRBJ2-5; 15 bases match TRBD2. The CDR3 runs 16 residues. V shed 5 bases and J 5 bases; nucleotides not matched to a gene: 6. The germline V gene has CDR1 SEHNR and CDR2 FQNEAQ (reference sequence). The CDR3 region is CASSQGLAGGPETQYF. In nucleotides, the CDR3 is TGTGCCAGCAGCCAAGGACTAGCGGGAGGGCCGGAGACCCAGTACTTC.

The chain recombines TRBV28 with TRBJ1-2; no clear D gene. The length of the CDR3 is 15 residues. V lost 5 bases, J lost 6 bases, and 19 bases lay in between. Germline loops: CDR1 MDHEN, CDR2 SYDVKM. The CDR3 coding sequence is TGTGCCAGCAGTCCGCCCGAGACAAGTCGAAATGGCTACACCTTC. Amino acid sequence: CASSPPETSRNGYTF.

In nucleotides, the CDR3 is TGCGCCAGCAGAGGCAGGGCCCTAGCGGAGGTCACCGGGGAGCTGTTTTTT. Amino acid sequence: CASRGRALAEVTGELFF. The J gene is TRBJ2-2, the V gene TRBV5-1, with 7 nucleotides matching TRBD2. The V gene end was trimmed by 5 bases and the J gene end by 4 bases; junction bases not matched to a gene: 14. The CDR3 consists of 17 residues. Germline V gives CDR1 SGHRS, CDR2 YFSETQ.

The chain recombines TRBV28 with TRBJ2-7; D might be TRBD2 (5 bases). The germline gives CDR1 MDHEN, CDR2 SYDVKM. Trimming removed 7 bases from V and 3 bases from J, with 19 bases in between. The CDR3 is 15 residues long. The CDR3 nucleotides are TGTGCCAGCACCTCCGCAGGCGAGGGCGGCTACGAGCAGTACTTC. Translation: CASTSAGEGGYEQYF.

V gene TRBV4-3 combines with J gene TRBJ2-7, with TRBD2 identical over 10 bases. V lost 5 bases, J lost 1 base, and 5 bases stayed unmatched. The V gene's germline CDR1 is LGHNA and CDR2 YSLEER. CDR3 length: 15 residues. The DNA of the CDR3 is TGCGCCAGCAGCTGGGAGCGGGAGGGGTCCTACGAGCAGTACTTC. It specifies CASSWEREGSYEQYF.

The rearrangement joins TRBV2 to TRBJ2-3; D call uncertain. Germline V lookup: CDR1 SNHLY, CDR2 FYNNEI. The CDR3 covers 15 residues. Trimming stripped 5 bases from V and 1 base from J, with 13 bases between. CDR3 DNA sequence: TGTGCCAGCAGTCGAATGGGCCAAGGCACAGATACGCAGTATTTT. This gives the protein CASSRMGQGTDTQYF.

V and J are TRBV4-3 and TRBJ2-2, with TRBD2 matching over 15 bases. The trim removed 5 bases at V and 6 bases at J, leaving 4 bases unmatched. This CDR3 spans 16 amino acids. Looked up from germline, CDR1 is LGHNA and CDR2 is YSLEER. The DNA of the CDR3 is TGCGCCAGCAGCTGGACTAGCGGGGGGGCCGCCGGGGAGCTGTTTTTT. Amino acids: CASSWTSGGAAGELFF.

The CDR3 DNA is TGCAGTGCTCCGCTTAATGAAAAACTGTTTTTT. This sequence encodes CSAPLNEKLFF. V usage is TRBV20-1 and J usage is TRBJ1-4; D is unresolved. The CDR3 is 11 residues long. Trimming stripped 5 bases from V and 4 bases from J, with 5 bases between. The germline V gene encodes CDR1 DFQATT and CDR2 SNEGSKA (reference sequence).

This chain uses TRBV14 with TRBJ1-2; D unresolved. The V end lost 0 bases, the J end lost 8 bases, and 10 bases lay between the germline ends. The CDR3 is 13 residues long. Germline V lookup: CDR1 SGHDN, CDR2 FVKESK. CDR3 sequence reads: CASSQDRGGGYTF. The CDR3 DNA follows: TGTGCCAGCAGCCAAGATCGGGGTGGGGGCTACACCTTC.

This sequence joins TRBV1 and TRBJ1-2. TRBV1 counts as a pseudogene. The CDR3 contains 13 residues. The CDR3 region is CTSSLLAGYGYTF. CDR3 in DNA: TGCACCAGCAGCCTATTAGCGGGCTATGGCTACACCTTC.

The chain has TRBV12-3 or TRBV12-4 and TRBJ1-2, with D possibly TRBD1 on 6 matching bases. Trimming cost V 6 bases and J 8 bases, with 13 bases left between them. This CDR3 has 12 amino acids. The CDR3 DNA reads as TGTGCCAGCAGCTATACAGGGACAGGCTACACCTTC. This sequence encodes CASSYTGTGYTF.

The V call is TRBV7-2, the J call TRBJ2-1; D ambiguous. There are 12 residues in the CDR3. The germline V gene encodes CDR1 SGHTA and CDR2 FQGNSA. The V and J ends lost 3 bases and 7 bases respectively, with 7 bases between them. This CDR3 is CASSLYENEQFF. DNA of the CDR3: TGTGCCAGCAGCTTGTACGAAAATGAGCAGTTCTTC.

The chain combines TRBV28 with TRBJ2-3; tentatively, D is TRBD2 (6 bases). Trimming cost V 3 bases and J 3 bases, with 13 bases left between them. CDR1 is MDHEN, CDR2 SYDVKM, per germline. The CDR3 loop spans 15 amino acids. The CDR3 reads CASSLPSELTDTQYF. The CDR3 nucleotides read TGTGCCAGCAGTTTGCCTAGCGAATTGACAGATACGCAGTATTTT.

V is TRBV7-9 and J is TRBJ2-7, with unresolved D. CDR3 length: 13 residues. Germline lookup yields CDR1 SEHNR and CDR2 FQNEAQ (reference sequence). With 2 bases removed from V and 1 base from J, the gap between germline ends came to 6 bases. CDR3 sequence reads: CASSLKGSYEQYF. CDR3 DNA: TGTGCCAGCAGCTTAAAAGGATCCTACGAGCAGTACTTC.

The rearrangement links TRBV6-5 to TRBJ2-7, with 10 bases identical to TRBD2. The germline V gene has CDR1 MNHEY and CDR2 SVGAGI. This CDR3 region has 16 residues. V shed 0 bases and J 3 bases; nucleotides not matched to a gene: 5. This CDR3 reads CASSYSLAGEYYEQYF. The CDR3, as DNA: TGTGCCAGCAGTTACTCTCTAGCGGGGGAATACTACGAGCAGTACTTC.

V and J are TRBV10-3 and TRBJ2-2; D is possibly TRBD1 (5 bases). V lost 4 bases and J lost 0, with 9 bases in between. Germline V gives CDR1 ENHRY, CDR2 SYGVKD. This CDR3 contains 15 residues. The CDR3 protein is CAISVGRANTGELFF. The CDR3 DNA reads TGTGCCATCAGTGTGGGCAGGGCGAACACCGGGGAGCTGTTTTTT.

The chain employs TRBV7-9 and TRBJ2-5; D is ambiguous. This CDR3 is built from 10 residues. CDR1 SEHNR and CDR2 FQNEAQ come from the germline V gene (reference sequence). Trimming removed 11 bases from V and 1 base from J, with 5 bases in between. CDR3 sequence (DNA): TGTGCCTACAGCCAAGAGACCCAGTACTTC. It is translated as CAYSQETQYF. Drawing the rest from reference TRBV7-9 and TRBJ2-5, the complete variable domain is DTGVSQNPRHKITKRGQNVTFRCDPISEHNRLYWYRQTLGQGPEFLTYFQNEAQLEKSRLLSDRFSAERPKGSFSTLEIQRTEQGDSAMYLCAYSQETQYFGPGTRLLVL.

This chain links TRBV3-1 (or the pseudogene TRBV3-2) with TRBJ2-1; either TRBD1 or TRBD2 may fit D (5 bases each). The CDR3 has 14 residues. Trimming removed 7 bases at V and 4 bases at J, with 14 bases between. Per the germline V gene, CDR1 is LGHDT and CDR2 is YNNKEL (reference sequence). CDR3 sequence: CASTRGRIYNEQFF. In nucleotides, the CDR3 is TGTGCCAGCACCCGGGGACGGATATACAATGAGCAGTTCTTC.

Details on this clone: A junction end diverges from the germline sequence, so it may reflect a read error. V gene TRBV5-1 combines with J gene TRBJ1-1; no definite D call. The CDR3 length is 12 residues. Looked up from germline, CDR1 is SGHRS and CDR2 is YFSETQ. The DNA for the CDR3 is TGCGCCAGCAGAGCAGAGAACACTGACGCTTTCTTT. Its protein is CASRAENTDAFF.